This T cell receptor beta chain was retrieved from a study of patients and donors after allogeneic stem cell transplantation. This clonotype was counted only a few times. The V gene lost 4 bases and the J gene lost 0 bases, with 13 bases spanning the gap. CDR1 and CDR2 from the germline V gene are SGHDN and FVKESK. CDR3 length equals 16 residues. In TCRdb, the RT-PCR reads were re-called with MiXCR into one record per CDR3 protein. The repertoire holds 200,000 to 250,000 distinct CDR3 sequences, with around 14% as singletons. Sample: blood, either unsorted or a sorted T cell fraction (not recorded which). This receptor was taken from a human donor who was either an allogeneic HSCT recipient or a stem cell or donor lymphocyte infusion donor (not recorded which). It is not recorded whose cells these are; they may come from a transplant donor. The V gene is TRBV14, the J gene TRBJ2-1; no reliable D call. CDR3 in amino acids: CASSPKAWFSYNEQFF. The DNA for the CDR3 is TGTGCCAGCAGCCCCAAAGCTTGGTTCTCCTACAATGAGCAGTTCTTC.